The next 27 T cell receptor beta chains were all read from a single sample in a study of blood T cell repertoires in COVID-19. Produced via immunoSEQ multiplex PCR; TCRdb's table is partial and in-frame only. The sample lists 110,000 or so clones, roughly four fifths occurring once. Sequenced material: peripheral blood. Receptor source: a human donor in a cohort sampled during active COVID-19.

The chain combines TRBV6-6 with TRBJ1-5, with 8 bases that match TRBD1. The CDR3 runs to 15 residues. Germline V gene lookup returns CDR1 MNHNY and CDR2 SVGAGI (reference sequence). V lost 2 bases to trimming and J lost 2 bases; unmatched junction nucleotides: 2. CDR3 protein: CASSYGGQGNQPQHF. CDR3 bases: TGTGCCAGCAGTTACGGGGGACAGGGCAATCAGCCCCAGCATTTT.

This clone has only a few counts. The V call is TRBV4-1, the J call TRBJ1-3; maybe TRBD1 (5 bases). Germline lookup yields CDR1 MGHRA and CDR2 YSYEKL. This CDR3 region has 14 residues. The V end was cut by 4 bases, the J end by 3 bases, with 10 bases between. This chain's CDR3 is CASSRPDIGNTIYF. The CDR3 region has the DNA TGCGCCAGCAGCCGCCCGGACATTGGAAACACCATATATTTT.

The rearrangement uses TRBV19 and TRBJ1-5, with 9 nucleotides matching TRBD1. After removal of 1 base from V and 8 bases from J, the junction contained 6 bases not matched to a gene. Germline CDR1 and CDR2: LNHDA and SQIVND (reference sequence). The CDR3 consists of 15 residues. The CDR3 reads CASSIGTGATEPQHF. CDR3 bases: TGTGCCAGTAGTATAGGGACAGGGGCCACGGAGCCCCAGCATTTT.

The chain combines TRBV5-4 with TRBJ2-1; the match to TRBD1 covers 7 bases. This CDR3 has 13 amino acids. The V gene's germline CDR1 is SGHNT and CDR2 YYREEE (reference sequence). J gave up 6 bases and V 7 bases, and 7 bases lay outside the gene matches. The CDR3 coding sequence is TGTGCCAGCGGCCCCCGGGACAGCAATGAGCAGTTCTTC. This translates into CASGPRDSNEQFF. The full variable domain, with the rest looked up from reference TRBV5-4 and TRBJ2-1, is ETGVTQSPTHLIKTRGQQVTLRCSSQSGHNTVSWYQQALGQGPQFIFQYYREEENGRGNFPPRFSGLQFPNYSSELNVNALELDDSALYLCASGPRDSNEQFFGPGTRLTVL.

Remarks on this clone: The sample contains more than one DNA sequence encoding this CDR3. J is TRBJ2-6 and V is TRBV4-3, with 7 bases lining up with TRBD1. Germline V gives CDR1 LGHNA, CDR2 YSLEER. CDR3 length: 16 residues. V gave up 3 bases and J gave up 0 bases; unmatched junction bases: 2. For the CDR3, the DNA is TGCGCCAGCAGCCAGGCAGGGGGCTCTGGGGCCAACGTCCTGACTTTC. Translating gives CASSQAGGSGANVLTF.

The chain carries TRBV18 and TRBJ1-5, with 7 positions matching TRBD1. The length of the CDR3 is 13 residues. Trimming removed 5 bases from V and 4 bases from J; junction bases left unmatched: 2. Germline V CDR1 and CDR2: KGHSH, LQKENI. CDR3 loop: CASSGTENQPQHF. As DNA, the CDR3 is TGTGCCAGCTCAGGGACAGAAAATCAGCCCCAGCATTTT.

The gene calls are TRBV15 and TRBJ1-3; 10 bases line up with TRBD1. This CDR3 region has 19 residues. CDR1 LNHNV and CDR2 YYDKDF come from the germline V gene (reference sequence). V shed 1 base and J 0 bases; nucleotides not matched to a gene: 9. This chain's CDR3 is CATSRATGQGWGSGNTIYF. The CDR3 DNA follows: TGTGCCACCAGCAGAGCGACGGGACAGGGGTGGGGCTCTGGAAACACCATATATTTT.

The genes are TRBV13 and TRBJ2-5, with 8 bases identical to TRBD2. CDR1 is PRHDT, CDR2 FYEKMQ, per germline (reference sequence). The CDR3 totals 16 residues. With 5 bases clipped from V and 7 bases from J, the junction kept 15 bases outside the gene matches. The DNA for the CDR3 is TGTGCCAGCAGCCTCCGTAGTAGCGGGGAGTGGGGGACCCAGTACTTC. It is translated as CASSLRSSGEWGTQYF.

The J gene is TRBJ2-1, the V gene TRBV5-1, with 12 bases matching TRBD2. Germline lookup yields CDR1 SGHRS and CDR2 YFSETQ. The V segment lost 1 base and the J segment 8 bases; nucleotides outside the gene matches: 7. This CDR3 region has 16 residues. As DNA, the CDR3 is TGCGCCAGCAGCTTGCTAGCGGGGGGGCCGTTGGATGAGCAGTTCTTC. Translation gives CASSLLAGGPLDEQFF.

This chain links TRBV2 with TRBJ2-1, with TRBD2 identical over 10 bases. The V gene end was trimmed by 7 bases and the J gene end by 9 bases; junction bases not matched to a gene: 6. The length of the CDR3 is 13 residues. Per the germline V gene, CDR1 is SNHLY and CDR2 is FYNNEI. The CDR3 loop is CASNSGGPPEQFF. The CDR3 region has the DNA TGTGCCAGCAATAGCGGGGGGCCACCTGAGCAGTTCTTC.

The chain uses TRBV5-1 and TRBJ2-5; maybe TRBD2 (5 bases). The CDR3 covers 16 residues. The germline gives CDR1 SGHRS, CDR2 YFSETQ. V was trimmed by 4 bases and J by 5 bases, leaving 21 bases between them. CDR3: CASSPGLTSERETQYF. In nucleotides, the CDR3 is TGCGCCAGCAGCCCGGGCCTTACTTCAGAGCGGGAGACCCAGTACTTC.

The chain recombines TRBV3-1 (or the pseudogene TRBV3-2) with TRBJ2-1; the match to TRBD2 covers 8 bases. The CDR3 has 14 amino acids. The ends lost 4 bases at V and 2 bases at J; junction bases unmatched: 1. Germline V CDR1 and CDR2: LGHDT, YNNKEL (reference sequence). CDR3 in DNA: TGTGCCAGCAGCCCTAGCGGGCCCTACAATGAGCAGTTCTTC. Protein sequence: CASSPSGPYNEQFF.

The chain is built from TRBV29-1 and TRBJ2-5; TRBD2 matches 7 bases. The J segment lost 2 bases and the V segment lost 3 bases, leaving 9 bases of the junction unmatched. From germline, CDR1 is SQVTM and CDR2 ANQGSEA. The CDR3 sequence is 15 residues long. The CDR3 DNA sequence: TGCAGCGTTGATGCCAGCGGGGTAGGGCAAGAGACCCAGTACTTC. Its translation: CSVDASGVGQETQYF.

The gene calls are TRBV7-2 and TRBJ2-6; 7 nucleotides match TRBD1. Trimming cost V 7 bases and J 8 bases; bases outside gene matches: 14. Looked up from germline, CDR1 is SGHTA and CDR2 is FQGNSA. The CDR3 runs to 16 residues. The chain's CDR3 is CASTRFLTRGTNVLTF. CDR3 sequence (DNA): TGTGCCAGCACCAGATTCCTAACCAGGGGGACCAACGTCCTGACTTTC.

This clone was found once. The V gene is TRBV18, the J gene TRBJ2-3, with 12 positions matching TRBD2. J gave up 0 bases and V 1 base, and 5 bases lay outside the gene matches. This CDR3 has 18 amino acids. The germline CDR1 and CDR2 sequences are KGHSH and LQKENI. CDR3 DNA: TGTGCCAGCTCACCACTGACTAGCGGGGGATCCAGCACAGATACGCAGTATTTT. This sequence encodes CASSPLTSGGSSTDTQYF. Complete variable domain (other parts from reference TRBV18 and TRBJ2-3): NAGVMQNPRHLVRRRGQEARLRCSPMKGHSHVYWYRQLPEEGLKFMVYLQKENIIDESGMPKERFSAEFPKEGPSILRIQQVVRGDSAAYFCASSPLTSGGSSTDTQYFGPGTRLTVL.

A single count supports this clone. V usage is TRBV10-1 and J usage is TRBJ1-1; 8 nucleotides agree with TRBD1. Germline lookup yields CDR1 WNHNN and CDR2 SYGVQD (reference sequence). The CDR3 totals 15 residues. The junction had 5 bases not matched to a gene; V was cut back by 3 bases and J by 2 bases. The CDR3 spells CASSDRTGFNTEAFF. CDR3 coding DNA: TGCGCCAGCAGTGACCGGACAGGGTTCAACACTGAAGCTTTCTTT.

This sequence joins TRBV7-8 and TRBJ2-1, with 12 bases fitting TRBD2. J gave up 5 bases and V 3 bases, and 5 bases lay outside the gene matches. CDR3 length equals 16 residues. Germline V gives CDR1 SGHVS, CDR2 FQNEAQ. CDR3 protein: CASSFALAGGNNEQFF. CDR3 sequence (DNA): TGTGCCAGCAGCTTCGCTCTAGCGGGGGGGAACAATGAGCAGTTCTTC.

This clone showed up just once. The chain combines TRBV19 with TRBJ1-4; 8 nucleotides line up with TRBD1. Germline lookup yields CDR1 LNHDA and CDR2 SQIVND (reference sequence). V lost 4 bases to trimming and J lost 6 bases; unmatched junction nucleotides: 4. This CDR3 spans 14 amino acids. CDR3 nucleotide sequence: TGTGCCAGTAGTACGCCGGGACAGGATGAAAAACTGTTTTTT. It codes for CASSTPGQDEKLFF.

The CDR3, as DNA: TGCGCCAGCAGCTCACAGGGGGCGAACTACAACTCTGGAAACACCATATATTTT. It is translated as CASSSQGANYNSGNTIYF. The rearrangement joins TRBV5-1 to TRBJ1-3; 9 bases are shared with TRBD1. The CDR3 runs to 18 residues. V was pared by 3 bases and J by 0 bases, with 10 bases of the junction left unmatched. In germline, CDR1 is SGHRS, CDR2 YFSETQ.

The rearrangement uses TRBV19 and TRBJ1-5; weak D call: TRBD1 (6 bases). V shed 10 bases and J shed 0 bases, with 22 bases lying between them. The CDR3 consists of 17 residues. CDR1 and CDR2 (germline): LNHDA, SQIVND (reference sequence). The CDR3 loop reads CATRIAGVGYSNQPQHF. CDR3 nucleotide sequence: TGTGCCACCCGTATAGCAGGGGTCGGGTATAGCAATCAGCCCCAGCATTTT.

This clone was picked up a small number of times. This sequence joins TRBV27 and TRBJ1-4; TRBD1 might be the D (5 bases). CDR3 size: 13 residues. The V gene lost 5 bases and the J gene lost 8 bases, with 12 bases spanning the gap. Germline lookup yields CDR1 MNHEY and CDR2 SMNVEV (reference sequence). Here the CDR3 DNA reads TGTGCCAGCAGTGTCCGACAGATGGAAAAACTGTTTTTT. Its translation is CASSVRQMEKLFF.

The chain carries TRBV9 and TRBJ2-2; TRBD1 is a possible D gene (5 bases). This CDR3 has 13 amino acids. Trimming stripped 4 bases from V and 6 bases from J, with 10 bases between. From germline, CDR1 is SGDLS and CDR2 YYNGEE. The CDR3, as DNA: TGTGCCAGCAGCACAGGCTCCCCCGGGGAGCTGTTTTTT. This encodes CASSTGSPGELFF.

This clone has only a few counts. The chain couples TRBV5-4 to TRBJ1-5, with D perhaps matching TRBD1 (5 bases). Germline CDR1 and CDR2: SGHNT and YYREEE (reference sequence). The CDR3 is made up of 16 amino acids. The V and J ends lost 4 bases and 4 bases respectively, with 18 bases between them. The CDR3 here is CASSLFNFPGNQPQHF. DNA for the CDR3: TGTGCCAGCAGCCTCTTTAACTTCCCAGGGAATCAGCCCCAGCATTTT.

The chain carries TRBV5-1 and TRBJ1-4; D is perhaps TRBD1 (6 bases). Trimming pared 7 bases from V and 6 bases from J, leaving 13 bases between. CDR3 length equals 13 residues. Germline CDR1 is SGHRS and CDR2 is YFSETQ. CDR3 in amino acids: CASSGHTDEKLFF. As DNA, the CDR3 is TGCGCCAGCTCGGGACACACGGATGAAAAACTGTTTTTT.

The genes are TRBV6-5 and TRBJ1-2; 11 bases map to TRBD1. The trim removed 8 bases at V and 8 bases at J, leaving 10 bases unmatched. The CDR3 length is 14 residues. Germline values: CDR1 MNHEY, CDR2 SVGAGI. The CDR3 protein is CASWRTGGAEGYTF. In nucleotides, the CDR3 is TGTGCCAGCTGGCGGACAGGGGGCGCAGAGGGCTACACCTTC.

CDR3 loop: CASSFDRASGELFF. For the CDR3, the DNA is TGCGCCAGCAGCTTTGACAGGGCGTCGGGGGAGCTGTTTTTT. V usage is TRBV5-1 and J usage is TRBJ2-2; 7 bases map to TRBD1. Trimming removed 2 bases from V and 8 bases from J; junction bases left unmatched: 6. This CDR3 region has 14 residues. The V gene's germline CDR1 is SGHRS and CDR2 YFSETQ. The full variable domain, in which reference TRBV5-1 and TRBJ2-2 provide the parts outside the CDR3, is KAGVTQTPRYLIKTRGQQVTLSCSPISGHRSVSWYQQTPGQGLQFLFEYFSETQRNKGNFPGRFSGRQFSNSRSEMNVSTLELGDSALYLCASSFDRASGELFFGEGSRLTVL.

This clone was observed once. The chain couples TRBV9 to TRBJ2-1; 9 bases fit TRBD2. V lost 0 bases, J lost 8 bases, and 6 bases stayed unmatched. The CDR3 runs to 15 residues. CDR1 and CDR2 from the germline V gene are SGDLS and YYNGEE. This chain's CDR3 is CASSVVSSGVDEQFF. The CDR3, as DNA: TGTGCCAGCAGCGTAGTTTCTAGCGGGGTCGATGAGCAGTTCTTC.